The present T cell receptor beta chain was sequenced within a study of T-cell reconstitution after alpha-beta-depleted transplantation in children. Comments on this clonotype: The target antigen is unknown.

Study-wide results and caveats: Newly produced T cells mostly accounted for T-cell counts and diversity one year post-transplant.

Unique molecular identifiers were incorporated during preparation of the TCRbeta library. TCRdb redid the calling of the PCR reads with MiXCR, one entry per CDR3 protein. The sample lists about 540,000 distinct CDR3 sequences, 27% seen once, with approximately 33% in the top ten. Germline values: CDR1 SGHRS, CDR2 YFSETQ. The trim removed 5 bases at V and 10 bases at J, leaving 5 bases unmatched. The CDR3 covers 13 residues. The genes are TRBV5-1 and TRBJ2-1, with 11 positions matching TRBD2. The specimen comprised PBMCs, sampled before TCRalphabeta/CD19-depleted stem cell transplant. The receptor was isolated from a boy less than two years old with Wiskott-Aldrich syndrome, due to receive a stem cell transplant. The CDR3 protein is CASSETSGTEQFF. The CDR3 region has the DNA TGCGCCAGCAGTGAGACTAGCGGGACCGAGCAGTTCTTC. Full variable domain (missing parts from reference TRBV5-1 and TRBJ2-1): KAGVTQTPRYLIKTRGQQVTLSCSPISGHRSVSWYQQTPGQGLQFLFEYFSETQRNKGNFPGRFSGRQFSNSRSEMNVSTLELGDSALYLCASSETSGTEQFFGPGTRLTVL.